This T cell receptor beta chain was profiled in a study of T cell repertoires in cytomegalovirus infection. V gave up 5 bases and J gave up 0 bases, with 9 bases separating them. Germline V gene data show CDR1 as SGHNT and CDR2 as YYREEE (reference sequence). CDR3 size: 14 residues. TCRdb redid the calling of the reads with MiXCR, one entry per CDR3 protein. The sample contains about 310,000 distinct CDR3 sequences, around a sixth of which appear only once. This TCR came from a human donor in good health (CMV status not recorded). Some clones in this sample may be carry-over from other donors' samples. The chain has TRBV5-4 and TRBJ1-3; no clear D. The sequenced material came from PBMCs. The CDR3 protein is CASSLAVSGNTIYF. The DNA for the CDR3 is TGTGCCAGCAGTCTCGCAGTCTCTGGAAACACCATATATTTT.